This T cell receptor beta chain was sequenced during a study of metastatic and nonmetastatic thyroid tumors. The CDR3 spans 13 residues. Looked up from germline, CDR1 is SEHNR and CDR2 is FQNEAQ (reference sequence). Deletions cut 6 bases from V and 4 bases from J, with 9 bases between. Notes on the study in general: Versus benign nodules, malignant thyroid tumors reportedly had significantly higher TCR beta diversity, in blood and tumor.

The entire patient cohort was treatment-naive prior to thyroid surgery. TCRdb reassembled clones from the PCR reads with MiXCR. The profile covers roughly 63,000 clones, with around 15% appearing a single time and roughly 10% taken by the ten largest. Comments on this clone: Its target is not known.

The receptor comes from a male donor with papillary thyroid cancer or a benign thyroid nodule (not recorded which). Some clones in this sample may be carry-over from other donors' samples. The chain is built from TRBV7-9 and TRBJ2-2; either TRBD1 or TRBD2 may fit D (6 bases each). Material: blood. DNA for the CDR3: TGTGCCAGCAGAGAGGGGGGCACCGGGGAGCTGTTTTTT. This encodes CASREGGTGELFF.